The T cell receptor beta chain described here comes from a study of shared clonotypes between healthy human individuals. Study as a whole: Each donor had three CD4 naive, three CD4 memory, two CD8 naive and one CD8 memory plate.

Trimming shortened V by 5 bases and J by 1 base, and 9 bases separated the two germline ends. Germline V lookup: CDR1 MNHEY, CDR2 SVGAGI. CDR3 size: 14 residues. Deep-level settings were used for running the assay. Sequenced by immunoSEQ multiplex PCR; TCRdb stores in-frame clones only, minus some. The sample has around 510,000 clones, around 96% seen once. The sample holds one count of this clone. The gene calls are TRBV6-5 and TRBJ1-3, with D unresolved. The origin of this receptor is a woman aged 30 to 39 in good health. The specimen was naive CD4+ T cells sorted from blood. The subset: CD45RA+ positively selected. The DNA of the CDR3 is TGTGCCAGCAGTCCGTTTCGGTCTGGAAACACCATATATTTT. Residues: CASSPFRSGNTIYF.